This TCR beta chain is from a study of post-analysis software for immune sequencing data. Study at large: Included among the disease courses, which were recorded for the cohort, were relapsing-remitting, secondary progressive and progressive-relapsing multiple sclerosis. Study-level results: Analysis by F measure revealed that same-batch samples clustered strongly together. Patients had higher frequencies than controls of roughly 5 TRBV segments, including TRBV5-6, TRBV5-1 and TRBV20-1. Significantly decreased normalized Chao1 diversity was recorded for multiple sclerosis patients relative to controls.

Every TCR beta cDNA library bore unique molecular identifiers. TCRdb fed the PCR reads into MiXCR, producing one record per CDR3 protein. The data contain 430,000 or so distinct CDR3 sequences, 35% to 45% of them seen just once; the ten biggest clones take up 7.6%. About this clonotype: Its antigen remains unknown. The junction does not match germline at one end; this may be a read error.

Germline V lookup: CDR1 SQVTM, CDR2 ANQGSEA. This CDR3 region has 13 residues. This sequence was found in a girl aged 2 to 10 with multiple sclerosis. The sample taken for sequencing was blood. The chain employs TRBV29-1 and TRBJ2-1; D remains ambiguous. CDR3 sequence: CSVEAGAYNVQFF. The CDR3 coding sequence is TGCAGCGTTGAGGCAGGCGCTTACAATGTGCAGTTCTTC.